Listed below are T cell receptor beta chains from one sample, sequenced in a study of cytomegalovirus exposure and HLA in healthy donors. Produced via immunoSEQ multiplex PCR; TCRdb's table is partial and in-frame only. The top ten hold 1.6% of the sample, which has about 190,000 clones, over 70% seen once. Source material: PBMCs. The receptors derive from a woman between 18 and 29 years old in good health and CMV-seronegative. The CDR3 runs from the conserved cysteine through the conserved F or W. A D gene is named only where the DNA matches it firmly. Clone size is shown for a subset of rows, as once, few, many or a class of expanded clone.

D	J	size	V	CDR3	DNA
TRBD1	TRBJ1-5	NA	TRBV19	CASNDRDSNQPQHF	TGTGCCAGTAATGACAGGGATAGCAATCAGCCCCAGCATTTT
NA	TRBJ2-2	few	TRBV5-1	CASSLRGVNTGELFF	TGCGCCAGCAGCTTGCGAGGTGTGAACACCGGGGAGCTGTTTTTT
TRBD2	TRBJ2-3	NA	TRBV11-2	CASSRGTSGGTDTQYF	TGTGCCAGCAGCCGGGGGACTAGCGGGGGGACAGATACGCAGTATTTT
TRBD2	TRBJ2-3	NA	TRBV7-9	CASSSVSGGATDTQYF	TGTGCCAGCAGTTCAGTCTCGGGGGGGGCCACAGATACGCAGTATTTT
NA	TRBJ2-3	few	TRBV4-1	CASSQGTLAQYF	TGCGCCAGCAGCCAAGGGACACTTGCGCAGTATTTT
NA	TRBJ1-1	NA	TRBV19	CASSIGRGLLNTEAFF	TGTGCCAGTAGTATAGGACGGGGGTTGTTGAACACTGAAGCTTTCTTT
TRBD1	TRBJ1-6	NA	TRBV5-8	CASSSSGTGNSPLHF	TGTGCCAGCAGCTCCTCCGGGACAGGGAATTCACCCCTCCACTTT
NA	TRBJ1-1	few	TRBV28	CASSFFGVYTEAFF	TGTGCCAGCTCCTTTTTCGGAGTGTACACTGAAGCTTTCTTT
NA	TRBJ2-1	once	TRBV5-1	CASSLKSGPRGNEQFF	TGCGCCAGCAGCTTGAAATCCGGGCCTCGGGGGAATGAGCAGTTCTTC
TRBD2	TRBJ2-1	NA	TRBV6-5	CASSYSGLAGLGEQFF	TGTGCCAGCAGTTACTCCGGGCTAGCGGGACTTGGTGAGCAGTTCTTC
NA	TRBJ1-6	NA	TRBV2	CASSGVAGQNSPLHF	TGTGCCAGCAGTGGTGTAGCAGGACAAAATTCCCCCCTCCACTTT
NA	TRBJ1-6	few	TRBV28	CASILRKTLNSPLHF	TGTGCCAGCATCCTCCGTAAGACTCTTAATTCACCCCTCCACTTT
TRBD1	TRBJ2-7	NA	TRBV6-5	CASSKGQAYEQYF	TGTGCCAGCAGTAAAGGACAGGCCTACGAGCAGTACTTC
TRBD2	TRBJ2-3	NA	TRBV7-2	CANRSGRITDTQYF	TGTGCGAATCGTAGCGGGAGGATCACAGATACGCAGTATTTT
TRBD2	TRBJ2-7	few	TRBV28	CASSLWSGGISYEQYF	TGTGCCAGCAGTTTATGGAGCGGGGGGATCTCCTACGAGCAGTACTTC
NA	TRBJ2-3	NA	TRBV21-1	CASSKRQRRTDTQYF	TGTGCCAGCAGCAAGAGACAGCGTAGGACAGATACGCAGTATTTT
NA	TRBJ2-1	NA	TRBV28	CASSSGGATGGEQFF	TGTGCCAGCAGTTCAGGAGGAGCCACCGGAGGTGAGCAGTTCTTC
NA	TRBJ1-1	NA	TRBV5-1	CASSQTLQGTEAFF	TGCGCCAGCAGCCAGACCCTTCAGGGCACTGAAGCTTTCTTT
TRBD1	TRBJ2-7	NA	TRBV4-3	CASSQVVKGANEQYF	TGCGCCAGCAGCCAAGTCGTTAAGGGGGCCAACGAGCAGTACTTC
NA	TRBJ1-3	few	TRBV21-1	CASSRGGSGNTIYF	TGTGCCAGCAGCAGAGGGGGCTCTGGAAACACCATATATTTT
TRBD2	TRBJ2-7	NA	TRBV6-1	CATKKEAGDFEQYF	TGTGCCACAAAAAAAGAAGCGGGAGATTTCGAGCAGTACTTC
TRBD1	TRBJ1-1	NA	TRBV6-5	CASRQTGVGEAFF	TGTGCCAGCAGACAGACAGGGGTTGGTGAAGCTTTCTTT
NA	TRBJ2-5	NA	TRBV19	CASSIGSRIQETQYF	TGTGCCAGTAGTATAGGTAGTCGAATTCAAGAGACCCAGTACTTC
NA	TRBJ2-3	NA	TRBV10-3	CAISESVEYTDTQYF	TGTGCCATCAGTGAGTCAGTAGAGTACACAGATACGCAGTATTTT
NA	TRBJ1-2	NA	TRBV28	CALRWGGSYGYGYTF	TGTGCCTTACGGTGGGGGGGCAGTTATGGCTATGGCTACACCTTC
NA	TRBJ1-1	NA	TRBV5-6	CASSWGDTEAFF	TGTGCCAGCAGTTGGGGGGACACTGAAGCTTTCTTT
TRBD1	TRBJ2-7	NA	TRBV2	CASRMTGGFYEQYF	TGTGCCAGCAGGATGACAGGGGGCTTTTACGAGCAGTACTTC
TRBD2	TRBJ2-2	NA	TRBV7-6	CASSLTSLAGATGELFF	TGTGCCAGCAGCTTAACGTCCCTAGCGGGTGCTACCGGGGAGCTGTTTTTT
NA	TRBJ1-2	few	TRBV29-1	CSVGRGLGYGYTF	TGCAGCGTTGGACGGGGACTTGGCTATGGCTACACCTTC
NA	TRBJ1-2	NA	TRBV10-1	CASSDSANYGYTF	TGCGCCAGCAGTGACAGCGCTAACTATGGCTACACCTTC
TRBD2	TRBJ2-7	NA	TRBV27	CASSFSGTSGRLYEQYF	TGTGCCAGCAGTTTTTCCGGGACTAGCGGGAGATTGTACGAGCAGTACTTC
NA	TRBJ2-5	few	TRBV29-1	CSGAGTQIVSQYF	TGCAGCGGCGCCGGGACACAGATCGTGTCCCAGTACTTC
TRBD1	TRBJ1-5	once	TRBV19	CASNRGGGGSNQPQHF	TGTGCCAGTAACAGGGGTGGAGGTGGGAGCAATCAGCCCCAGCATTTT
TRBD1	TRBJ1-6	once	TRBV19	CASMRQGGKRDSPLHF	TGTGCCAGTATGCGACAGGGAGGCAAAAGGGATTCACCCCTCCACTTT
NA	TRBJ1-2	NA	TRBV6-6	CASKGEGIGGYTF	TGTGCCAGCAAAGGGGAGGGGATCGGTGGCTACACCTTC
NA	TRBJ1-2	NA	TRBV6-5	CASSYSIGMGNYGYTF	TGTGCCAGCAGTTACTCAATAGGCATGGGCAACTATGGCTACACCTTC